The 25 T cell receptor beta chains reported below all come from one sample, sequenced in a study of vaccination effects on CD4 cells after COVID-19 (dated by TCRdb to between 2021 and 2024). The ViraFEST assay stimulated PBMC with viral peptide pools and then used TCR sequencing to identify antigen-specific CD4+ T cell clonotypes by expansion. After around ten days of culture, CD4+ T cells were isolated with the EasySep CD4+ T cell isolation kit. Two doses of either the BNT162b2 or the mRNA-1273 mRNA SARS-CoV-2 vaccine were administered to participants. The antigens of these receptors remain unknown. Library generation was performed with the immunoSEQ multiplex PCR assay. The clones in this table, taken by TCRdb from immuneACCESS, are in-frame only. Not every clone is retained; where verified, under half of the shortfall comes from an unresolved V gene, and the cause of the rest is unknown. The sample table shows fewer than 50,000 clones, and 70% to 85% are seen once. The leading ten clones occupy roughly 1.9% of the sample.

Sequenced material: CD4+ T cells from PBMCs cultured with HCoV-NL63 spike peptides, taken after COVID-19 vaccination. The cell subset or site label here, explained by the study, means: HCoV-NL63 spike overlapping peptide pool stimulation. These receptors all stem from a human donor who received a COVID-19 vaccine. Some clones in this sample may be carry-over from other donors' samples.

The chain uses TRBV5-1 and TRBJ2-5; D is ambiguous. V lost 4 bases to trimming and J lost 3 bases, with 10 bases between them. Germline V gives CDR1 SGHRS, CDR2 YFSETQ. The CDR3 consists of 13 residues. Here the CDR3 DNA reads TGCGCCAGCAGCACGACATTAGAAGAGACCCAGTACTTC. Translation gives CASSTTLEETQYF.

The rearrangement links TRBV5-6 to TRBJ1-3, with D maybe TRBD1 (5 bases). From germline, CDR1 is SGHDT and CDR2 YYEEEE. The CDR3 is made up of 10 amino acids. The V gene lost 10 bases and the J gene lost 8 bases, with 10 bases spanning the gap. The CDR3 region is CAGTCDTIYF. In DNA form, the CDR3 reads TGTGCCGGGACCTGCGACACCATATATTTT.

CDR3: CASSPDRYYEQYV. In nucleotides, the CDR3 is TGTGCCAGCTCACCGGACAGATACTACGAGCAGTACGTC. The V gene is TRBV18, the J gene TRBJ2-7; tentatively, D is TRBD1 (6 bases). Germline lookup yields CDR1 KGHSH and CDR2 LQKENI. CDR3 length equals 13 residues. Trimming took off 3 bases at V and 3 bases at J, with 9 bases between the two ends.

The chain couples TRBV19 to TRBJ1-1; 12 bases agree with TRBD1. Germline assignment: CDR1 LNHDA and CDR2 SQIVND (reference sequence). V lost 4 bases to trimming and J lost 6 bases; unmatched junction nucleotides: 3. There are 14 residues in the CDR3. The CDR3 DNA follows: TGTGCCAGTAGTAGGGACAGGGGGCCTTCTGAAGCTTTCTTT. Protein sequence: CASSRDRGPSEAFF.

The chain carries TRBV28 and TRBJ1-5, with 7 bases aligning to TRBD1. Germline CDR1 is MDHEN and CDR2 is SYDVKM. V dropped 7 bases and J dropped 1; count of bases not matched to a gene: 4. CDR3 length equals 14 residues. DNA of the CDR3: TGTGCCAGCACCTCAGGGGGAAGCAATCAGCCCCAGCATTTT. Translation: CASTSGGSNQPQHF.

The chain links TRBV28 to TRBJ2-5; D gene unclear. There are 16 residues in the CDR3. Trimming cost V 4 bases and J 0 bases, with 15 bases left between them. Germline assignment: CDR1 MDHEN and CDR2 SYDVKM. The CDR3 region has the DNA TGTGCCAGCAGTTCTCTTATTGGACGGGACCAAGAGACCCAGTACTTC. Its translation: CASSSLIGRDQETQYF.

The V and J genes are TRBV18 and TRBJ2-2; D might be TRBD1 (5 bases). In germline, CDR1 is KGHSH, CDR2 LQKENI. Trimming left V 5 bases short and J 3 bases short, with 13 bases between. The CDR3 contains 15 residues. CDR3 amino acids: CASSGLGRDTGELFF. The CDR3 nucleotides read TGTGCCAGCTCAGGCCTGGGGCGCGACACCGGGGAGCTGTTTTTT. Variable domain in full (rest from reference TRBV18 and TRBJ2-2): NAGVMQNPRHLVRRRGQEARLRCSPMKGHSHVYWYRQLPEEGLKFMVYLQKENIIDESGMPKERFSAEFPKEGPSILRIQQVVRGDSAAYFCASSGLGRDTGELFFGEGSRLTVL.

In this sample, this clone turned up a few times. The chain is built from TRBV19 and TRBJ2-5; maybe TRBD2 (6 bases). CDR3 size: 16 residues. V shed 3 bases and J shed 0 bases, with 14 bases lying between them. The germline V gene has CDR1 LNHDA and CDR2 SQIVND (reference sequence). CDR3 residues: CASSIQGGEDQETQYF. For the CDR3, the DNA is TGTGCCAGTAGTATTCAAGGCGGGGAGGACCAAGAGACCCAGTACTTC. Variable domain in full (rest from reference TRBV19 and TRBJ2-5): DGGITQSPKYLFRKEGQNVTLSCEQNLNHDAMYWYRQDPGQGLRLIYYSQIVNDFQKGDIAEGYSVSREKKESFPLTVTSAQKNPTAFYLCASSIQGGEDQETQYFGPGTRLLVL.

The V gene is TRBV30, the J gene TRBJ1-2, with D perhaps matching TRBD1 (5 bases). V gave up 7 bases and J gave up 8 bases, with 20 bases separating them. Germline values: CDR1 GTSNPN, CDR2 SVGIG (reference sequence). This CDR3 is 13 amino acids long. In nucleotides, the CDR3 is TGTGCCTCCACCGGGACTGTCATTAGCGGCTACACCTTC. The encoded protein is CASTGTVISGYTF.

The chain links TRBV29-1 to TRBJ2-2; D might be TRBD1 (6 bases). Trimming took off 4 bases at V and 6 bases at J, with 12 bases between the two ends. Germline-derived CDR1 and CDR2 are SQVTM and ANQGSEA. The CDR3 spans 13 residues. The CDR3 loop reads CSVVQGSAGELFF. The CDR3 coding sequence is TGCAGCGTTGTCCAGGGGAGTGCCGGGGAGCTGTTTTTT.

The chain links TRBV9 to TRBJ2-1; D call uncertain. The germline gives CDR1 SGDLS, CDR2 YYNGEE. The CDR3 covers 12 residues. The ends were cut back, 4 bases at V and 10 bases at J, with 12 bases in the middle. CDR3 DNA sequence: TGTGCCAGCAGCCCCGACCTGGGGGAGCAGTTCTTC. Protein: CASSPDLGEQFF.

V and J are TRBV6-5 and TRBJ2-3; 10 bases line up with TRBD1. The germline V gene encodes CDR1 MNHEY and CDR2 SVGAGI. Trimming removed 6 bases from V and 4 bases from J; junction bases left unmatched: 7. This CDR3 spans 15 amino acids. CDR3 protein: CASSLTGGSADTQYF. As DNA, the CDR3 is TGTGCCAGCAGCCTGACAGGGGGCAGCGCAGATACGCAGTATTTT.

The rearrangement uses TRBV5-5 and TRBJ1-5, with 10 bases that match TRBD1. Germline assignment: CDR1 SGHKS and CDR2 YYEKEE (reference sequence). V was clipped by 4 bases and J by 2 bases; unmatched bases: 6. CDR3 length: 16 residues. The CDR3 protein is CASSATGGVGNQPQHF. CDR3 sequence (DNA): TGTGCCAGCAGCGCGACAGGGGGCGTAGGCAATCAGCCCCAGCATTTT.

CDR3 sequence: CASSLAGLDTDTQYF. The DNA of the CDR3 is TGCGCCAGCAGCCTAGCGGGCCTGGACACAGATACGCAGTATTTT. The chain carries TRBV5-1 and TRBJ2-3; 8 positions agree with TRBD2. This CDR3 spans 15 amino acids. CDR1 SGHRS and CDR2 YFSETQ come from the germline V gene. Losses at the gene ends were 4 bases for V and 2 bases for J; bases not matched to a gene: 6.

The chain uses TRBV6-6 and TRBJ1-2, with D possibly TRBD1 on 6 matching bases. The V gene lost 6 bases and the J gene lost 4 bases, with 12 bases spanning the gap. The CDR3 sequence is 13 residues long. The germline V gene has CDR1 MNHNY and CDR2 SVGAGI (reference sequence). The CDR3 loop is CASRPGTPYGYTF. CDR3 bases: TGTGCCAGCAGACCCGGGACACCCTATGGCTACACCTTC.

This chain joins TRBV18 and TRBJ2-1; 7 positions agree with TRBD2. The germline gives CDR1 KGHSH, CDR2 LQKENI. This CDR3 is 15 amino acids long. J lost 5 bases, V lost 5 bases, and 9 bases had no gene match. The CDR3: CASSTLPAGHNEQFF. In nucleotides, the CDR3 is TGTGCCAGCTCAACATTACCAGCGGGGCACAATGAGCAGTTCTTC.

The chain has TRBV6-5 and TRBJ2-3; possible D gene TRBD1, 6 bases. CDR1 is MNHEY and CDR2 is SVGAGI in the germline V gene. V lost 10 bases and J lost 0, with 14 bases in between. CDR3 length: 14 residues. For the CDR3, the DNA is TGTGCCACCATAACAGGGATTAGCACAGATACGCAGTATTTT. It yields the protein CATITGISTDTQYF.

This sequence joins TRBV7-2 and TRBJ2-2; a possible D gene is TRBD1 (5 bases). This CDR3 has 17 residues. Per germline, CDR1 SGHTA and CDR2 FQGNSA. V lost 2 bases and J lost 5, with 18 bases in between. CDR3 bases: TGTGCCAGCAGCTTATTTGGTTCCGCCAGGGTAACCGGGGAGCTGTTTTTT. Translation: CASSLFGSARVTGELFF.

The chain links TRBV5-1 to TRBJ1-6; D gene uncertain. The germline CDR1 and CDR2 sequences are SGHRS and YFSETQ. CDR3 size: 14 residues. Trimming pared 0 bases from V and 7 bases from J, leaving 8 bases between. The CDR3 reads CASSLDPQNSPLHF. CDR3 in DNA: TGCGCCAGCAGCTTGGACCCGCAGAATTCACCCCTCCACTTT.

This rearrangement joins TRBV5-1 to TRBJ1-4, with TRBD1 matching 10 bases. The trim removed 0 bases at V and 7 bases at J, leaving 0 bases unmatched. Germline CDR1 reads SGHRS; CDR2 reads YFSETQ. This CDR3 contains 14 residues. CDR3 loop: CASSLGQGAEKLFF. The DNA for the CDR3 is TGCGCCAGCAGCTTGGGACAGGGGGCTGAAAAACTGTTTTTT.

This clone has more than one count but fewer than ten. This sequence joins TRBV10-1 and TRBJ2-3, with TRBD1 matching over 7 bases. V shed 3 bases, J shed 3 bases, and the junction held 6 bases outside the gene matches. The length of the CDR3 is 15 residues. Germline CDR1 WNHNN, CDR2 SYGVQD (reference sequence). The DNA for the CDR3 is TGCGCCAGCAGTGACTATCAGGGGGTTACAGATACGCAGTATTTT. Its protein product is CASSDYQGVTDTQYF.

The genes are TRBV3-1 (or the pseudogene TRBV3-2) and TRBJ1-5; D remains ambiguous. Trimming left V 0 bases short and J 3 bases short, with 3 bases between. The CDR3 is 13 amino acids. Germline V gene lookup returns CDR1 LGHDT and CDR2 YNNKEL (reference sequence). CDR3 DNA: TGTGCCAGCAGCCAAGATCACAATCAGCCCCAGCATTTT. Residues: CASSQDHNQPQHF.

The rearrangement joins TRBV19 to TRBJ1-2; D uncertain. This CDR3 is 14 amino acids long. V shed 8 bases and J shed 0 bases, with 13 bases lying between them. Germline CDR1 LNHDA, CDR2 SQIVND (reference sequence). CDR3 sequence (DNA): TGTGCCAGTGTGCCAAGCTACGCTAACTATGGCTACACCTTC. This sequence encodes CASVPSYANYGYTF.

CDR3 residues: CSASPVTNTEAFF. The DNA of the CDR3 is TGCAGTGCTAGTCCCGTCACGAACACTGAAGCTTTCTTT. The chain employs TRBV20-1 and TRBJ1-1, with unresolved D. This CDR3 region has 13 residues. Between the trimmed V and J ends, which lost 3 bases and 1 base, there was a span of 9 bases. CDR1 is DFQATT, CDR2 SNEGSKA, per germline (reference sequence).

The gene calls are TRBV10-2 and TRBJ1-5; D is unresolved. The V and J ends lost 2 bases and 9 bases respectively, with 14 bases between them. The V gene's germline CDR1 is WSHSY and CDR2 SAAADI. This CDR3 is 14 amino acids long. The CDR3 DNA follows: TGCGCCAGCAGTGAGACCCTGGCACCCCGGCCCCAGCATTTT. Translated, it gives CASSETLAPRPQHF.